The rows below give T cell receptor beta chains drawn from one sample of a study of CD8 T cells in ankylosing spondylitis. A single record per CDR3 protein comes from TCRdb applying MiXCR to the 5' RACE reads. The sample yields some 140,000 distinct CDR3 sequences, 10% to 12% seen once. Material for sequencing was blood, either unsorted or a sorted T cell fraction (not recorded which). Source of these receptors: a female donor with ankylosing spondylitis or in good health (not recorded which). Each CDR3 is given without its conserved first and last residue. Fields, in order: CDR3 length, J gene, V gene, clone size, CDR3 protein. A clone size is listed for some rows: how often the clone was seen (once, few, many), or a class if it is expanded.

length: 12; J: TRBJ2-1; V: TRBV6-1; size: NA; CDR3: AGGSGTYYNEQF
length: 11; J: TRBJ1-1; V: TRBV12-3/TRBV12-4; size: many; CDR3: ASTLTGNTEAF
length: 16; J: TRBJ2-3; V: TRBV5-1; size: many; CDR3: ASSSPPGRSQRTDTQY
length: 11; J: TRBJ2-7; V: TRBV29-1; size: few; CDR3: SVNRDSRYEQY
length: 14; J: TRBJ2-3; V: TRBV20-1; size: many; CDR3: SARDLLGTRTDTQY
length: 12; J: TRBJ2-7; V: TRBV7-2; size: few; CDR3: ASSLVAASYEQY
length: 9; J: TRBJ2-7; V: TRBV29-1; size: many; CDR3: SVESYYEQY
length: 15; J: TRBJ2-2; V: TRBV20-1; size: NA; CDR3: SAWGQTGGGNTGELF
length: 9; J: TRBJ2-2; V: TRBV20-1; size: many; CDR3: SAKGNGELF
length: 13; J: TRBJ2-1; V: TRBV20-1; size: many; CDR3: SARDPTSGYNEQF
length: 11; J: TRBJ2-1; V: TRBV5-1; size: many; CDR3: ASSRSRNNEQF
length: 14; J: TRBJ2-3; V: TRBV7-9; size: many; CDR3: ASRPTSGSSPDTQY